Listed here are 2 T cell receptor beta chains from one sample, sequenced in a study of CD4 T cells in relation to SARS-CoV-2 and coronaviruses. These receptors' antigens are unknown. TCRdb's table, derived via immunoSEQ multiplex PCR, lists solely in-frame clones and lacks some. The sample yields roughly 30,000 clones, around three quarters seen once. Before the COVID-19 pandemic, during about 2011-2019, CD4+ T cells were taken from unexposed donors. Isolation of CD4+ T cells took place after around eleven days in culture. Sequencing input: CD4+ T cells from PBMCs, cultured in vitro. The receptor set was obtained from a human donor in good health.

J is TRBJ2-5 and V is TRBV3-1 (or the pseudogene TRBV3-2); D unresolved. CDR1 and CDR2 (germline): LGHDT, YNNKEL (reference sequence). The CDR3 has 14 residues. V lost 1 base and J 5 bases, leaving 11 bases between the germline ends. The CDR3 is CASSQAVGWETQYF. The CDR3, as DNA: TGTGCCAGCAGCCAAGCAGTTGGTTGGGAGACCCAGTACTTC.

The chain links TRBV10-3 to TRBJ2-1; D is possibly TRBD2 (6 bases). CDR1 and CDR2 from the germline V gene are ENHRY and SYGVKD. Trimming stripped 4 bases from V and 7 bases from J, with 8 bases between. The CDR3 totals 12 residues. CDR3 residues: CAISVGGNEQFF. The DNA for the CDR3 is TGTGCCATCAGTGTAGGAGGGAATGAGCAGTTCTTC.